The 6 T cell receptor beta chains in this list originate from one sample, sequenced in a study of blood T cell repertoires in COVID-19. Generated by immunoSEQ multiplex PCR, the TCRdb table keeps only in-frame clones and is missing some. The sample includes around 100,000 clones, about 87% of them seen just once. Sequencing used peripheral blood. The source of these receptors is a human donor with acute or convalescent COVID-19. The donor label of this sample is uncertain.

The chain uses TRBV7-9 and TRBJ2-1; a possible D gene is TRBD1 (5 bases). Germline-derived CDR1 and CDR2 are SEHNR and FQNEAQ (reference sequence). V dropped 4 bases and J dropped 12 bases, with 16 bases sitting between them. The length of the CDR3 is 13 residues. As DNA, the CDR3 is TGTGCCAGCAGCTCATCAGGGATTCGAGGGCAGTTCTTC. Its translation is CASSSSGIRGQFF.

The rearrangement links TRBV29-1 to TRBJ1-3, with a possible D match to TRBD1 (6 bases). The germline V gene has CDR1 SQVTM and CDR2 ANQGSEA. The CDR3 totals 15 residues. Trimming left V 4 bases short and J 0 bases short, with 13 bases between. The CDR3 DNA follows: TGCAGCGTTGGAGCTGGGACAACCTCTGGAAACACCATATATTTT. Protein sequence: CSVGAGTTSGNTIYF.

The chain carries TRBV7-9 and TRBJ2-2; possible D gene TRBD2, 6 bases. The CDR3 totals 19 residues. Per germline, CDR1 SEHNR and CDR2 FQNEAQ (reference sequence). V gave up 2 bases and J gave up 3 bases, with 22 bases separating them. The CDR3 reads CASSLTGGWSLDDTGELFF. The CDR3 nucleotides read TGTGCCAGCAGCTTAACCGGGGGTTGGAGTCTCGATGACACCGGGGAGCTGTTTTTT.

The genes are TRBV5-8 and TRBJ2-5; the D is unclear. The ends were cut back, 1 base at V and 6 bases at J, with 16 bases in the middle. The CDR3 has 15 residues. Germline-derived CDR1 and CDR2 are SGHTS and YDEGEE. This chain's CDR3 is CASSLSAAHRQTQYF. CDR3 bases: TGTGCCAGCAGCTTGAGCGCAGCCCATAGACAGACCCAGTACTTC.

The V gene is TRBV7-9, the J gene TRBJ1-1; D gene unclear. V gave up 5 bases and J gave up 1 base, with 8 bases separating them. The CDR3 spans 13 residues. The germline CDR1 and CDR2 sequences are SEHNR and FQNEAQ (reference sequence). This chain's CDR3 is CASSRWWNTEAFF. Written as DNA, the CDR3 is TGTGCCAGCAGCCGGTGGTGGAACACTGAAGCTTTCTTT.

This chain joins TRBV7-6 and TRBJ2-2, with D perhaps matching TRBD2 (5 bases). Germline lookup yields CDR1 SGHVS and CDR2 FNYEAQ. Between the trimmed V and J ends, which lost 0 bases and 1 base, there was a span of 21 bases. The length of the CDR3 is 20 residues. CDR3 sequence: CASSLAFWTSRRMNTGELFF. The CDR3 DNA follows: TGTGCCAGCAGCTTAGCTTTTTGGACTTCGAGGAGAATGAACACCGGGGAGCTGTTTTTT.